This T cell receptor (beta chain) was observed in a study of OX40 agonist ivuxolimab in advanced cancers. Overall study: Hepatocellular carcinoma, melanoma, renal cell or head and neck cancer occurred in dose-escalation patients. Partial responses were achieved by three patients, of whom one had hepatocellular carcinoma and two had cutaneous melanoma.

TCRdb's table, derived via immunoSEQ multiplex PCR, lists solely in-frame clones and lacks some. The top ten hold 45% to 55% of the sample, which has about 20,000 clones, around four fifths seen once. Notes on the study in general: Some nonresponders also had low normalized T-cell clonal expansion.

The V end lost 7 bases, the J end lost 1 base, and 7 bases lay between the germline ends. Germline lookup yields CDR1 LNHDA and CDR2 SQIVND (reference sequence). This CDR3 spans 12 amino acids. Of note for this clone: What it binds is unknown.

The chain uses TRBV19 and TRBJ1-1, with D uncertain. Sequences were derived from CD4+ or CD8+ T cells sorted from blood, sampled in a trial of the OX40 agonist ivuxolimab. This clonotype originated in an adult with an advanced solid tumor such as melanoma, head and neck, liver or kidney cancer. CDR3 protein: CASMNPNTEAFF. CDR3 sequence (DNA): TGTGCCAGTATGAACCCGAACACTGAAGCTTTCTTT.